The 29 T cell receptor beta chains below all came from one sample that was sequenced in a study of control samples from healthy donors and cancer patients. Sequencing was performed with immunoSEQ multiplex PCR; in TCRdb, only in-frame clones are kept and a portion is missing. The sample consists of around 110,000 clones, 88% of them appearing once. The material sequenced was blood. These receptor sequences come from a woman aged 70-85 years in good health.

The J gene is TRBJ1-1, the V gene TRBV19, with no clear D. V was clipped by 2 bases and J by 4 bases, with 8 bases between them. Germline V gene data show CDR1 as LNHDA and CDR2 as SQIVND (reference sequence). This CDR3 comprises 13 residues. The DNA of the CDR3 is TGTGCCAGTAGTATAACCCGGGGCACTGAAGCTTTCTTT. Residues: CASSITRGTEAFF.

The chain has TRBV12-3 or TRBV12-4 and TRBJ2-5; D ambiguous. CDR3 length: 13 amino acids. V was trimmed by 2 bases and J by 2 bases, leaving 6 bases between them. In DNA, the CDR3 is TGTGCCAGCAGTTTAAGGCATCAAGAGACCCAGTACTTC. Protein: CASSLRHQETQYF.

This clone was picked up one time. The rearrangement joins TRBV5-5 to TRBJ1-4; tentatively, D is TRBD1 (6 bases). The V gene's germline CDR1 is SGHKS and CDR2 YYEKEE (reference sequence). Trimming stripped 0 bases from V and 8 bases from J, with 17 bases between. This CDR3 has 16 residues. CDR3 residues: CASSLGAGGLREKLFF. In DNA, the CDR3 is TGTGCCAGCAGCTTGGGAGCGGGGGGCCTTCGGGAAAAACTGTTTTTT.

The CDR3 DNA reads as TGCGCCAGCAGCCCCACCGGGACAGGGGTGCAGCCCCAGCATTTT. Its translation: CASSPTGTGVQPQHF. V usage is TRBV4-1 and J usage is TRBJ1-5, with TRBD1 matching over 10 bases. CDR1 is MGHRA and CDR2 is YSYEKL in the germline V gene. This CDR3 has 15 residues. Germline trimming cut 4 bases from V and 7 bases from J; bases unmatched to any gene: 7.

For the CDR3, the DNA is TGCGCCAGCACACCGGGGTCAGTGGAAACAGATACGCAGTATTTT. This codes for CASTPGSVETDTQYF. This chain uses TRBV5-1 with TRBJ2-3; D perhaps matches TRBD2 (5 bases). The V end was cut by 6 bases, the J end by 3 bases, with 17 bases between. Germline CDR1 is SGHRS and CDR2 is YFSETQ. This CDR3 is built from 15 residues.

This clone was seen just once. V gene TRBV13 combines with J gene TRBJ2-5; no firm D call. Deletions cut 2 bases from V and 5 bases from J, with 9 bases between. CDR1 is PRHDT, CDR2 FYEKMQ, per germline (reference sequence). The CDR3 loop spans 13 amino acids. The CDR3 DNA is TGTGCCAGCAGCTTAAATCCCGGGGAGACCCAGTACTTC. Translated, it gives CASSLNPGETQYF.

The V call is TRBV3-1 (or the pseudogene TRBV3-2), the J call TRBJ2-1, with TRBD2 matching over 13 bases. This CDR3 comprises 15 residues. V was clipped by 1 base and J by 9 bases; unmatched bases: 3. Germline lookup yields CDR1 LGHDT and CDR2 YNNKEL (reference sequence). The CDR3 nucleotides are TGTGCCAGCAGCCAAGGACTAGCGGGGGGTAGTGAGCAGTTCTTC. Translation gives CASSQGLAGGSEQFF.

The chain employs TRBV4-3 and TRBJ2-7; 8 bases map to TRBD2. The CDR3 spans 15 residues. The germline V gene has CDR1 LGHNA and CDR2 YSLEER. Trimming cost V 0 bases and J 3 bases; bases outside gene matches: 4. For the CDR3, the DNA is TGCGCCAGCAGCCAAGATCCGGCGGGGGGCTACGAGCAGTACTTC. This translates into CASSQDPAGGYEQYF.

The V call is TRBV18, the J call TRBJ1-5; D remains ambiguous. V was shortened by 4 bases and J by 0 bases, with 13 bases between the two germline ends. Looked up from germline, CDR1 is KGHSH and CDR2 is LQKENI. The CDR3 totals 16 residues. The CDR3 DNA follows: TGTGCCAGCTCACTCGGGTCCCCAAATAGCAATCAGCCCCAGCATTTT. Encoded protein: CASSLGSPNSNQPQHF.

DNA for the CDR3: TGTGCCATCAGCCTCGGACTAGCGGGGGACTACGAGCAGTACTTC. Protein product: CAISLGLAGDYEQYF. This chain links TRBV10-3 with TRBJ2-7; 13 positions match TRBD2. Per germline, CDR1 ENHRY and CDR2 SYGVKD. Germline trimming cut 6 bases from V and 3 bases from J; bases unmatched to any gene: 5. This CDR3 contains 15 residues.

The chain uses TRBV5-1 and TRBJ1-4; 9 bases are shared with TRBD1. The trim removed 6 bases at V and 7 bases at J, leaving 7 bases unmatched. The germline V gene encodes CDR1 SGHRS and CDR2 YFSETQ. CDR3 length equals 14 residues. CDR3 amino acids: CASTPGQGREKLFF. As DNA, the CDR3 is TGCGCCAGCACACCGGGACAGGGTCGTGAAAAACTGTTTTTT.

The chain links TRBV5-4 to TRBJ1-4; 11 bases map to TRBD1. The CDR3 loop spans 14 amino acids. CDR1 SGHNT and CDR2 YYREEE come from the germline V gene (reference sequence). V lost 5 bases and J lost 7; bases outside the gene matches: 4. CDR3 DNA sequence: TGTGCCAGCAGTCCTGGGACAGGGGGTGAAAAACTGTTTTTT. This codes for CASSPGTGGEKLFF.

The rearrangement uses TRBV11-3 and TRBJ2-6, with D unclear. CDR1 SGHNT and CDR2 YENEEA come from the germline V gene. This CDR3 is built from 15 residues. Trimming shortened V by 5 bases and J by 0 bases, and 8 bases separated the two germline ends. The CDR3 region is CASSGGISGANVLTF. The DNA of the CDR3 is TGTGCCAGCAGCGGTGGAATCTCTGGGGCCAACGTCCTGACTTTC.

The gene calls are TRBV24-1 and TRBJ2-1, with D uncertain. Germline lookup yields CDR1 KGHDR and CDR2 SFDVKD. V was shortened by 2 bases and J by 5 bases, with 0 bases between the two germline ends. The CDR3 has 11 amino acids. CDR3 region: CATSDYNEQFF. The CDR3 nucleotides are TGTGCCACCAGTGATTACAATGAGCAGTTCTTC.

This clone was counted once. J is TRBJ1-6 and V is TRBV18; possible D gene TRBD1, 5 bases. The germline CDR1 and CDR2 sequences are KGHSH and LQKENI. The V end lost 5 bases, the J end lost 3 bases, and 8 bases lay between the germline ends. The length of the CDR3 is 14 residues. The DNA for the CDR3 is TGTGCCAGCTCATCGACAGACTATAATTCACCCCTCCACTTT. As protein: CASSSTDYNSPLHF.

The chain couples TRBV19 to TRBJ2-1, with a possible D match to TRBD1 (6 bases). V shed 4 bases and J shed 4 bases, with 11 bases lying between them. The CDR3 consists of 14 residues. CDR1 and CDR2 (germline): LNHDA, SQIVND (reference sequence). The DNA for the CDR3 is TGTGCCAGTAGTACCGGGACACTATACAATGAGCAGTTCTTC. Translating it yields CASSTGTLYNEQFF.

The J gene is TRBJ1-6, the V gene TRBV15; no clear D gene. V was shortened by 1 base and J by 0 bases, with 10 bases between the two germline ends. Germline CDR1 is LNHNV and CDR2 is YYDKDF (reference sequence). The CDR3 has 17 residues. The CDR3 DNA follows: TGTGCCACCAGCAGAGGCACCCCGAGCTCCTATAATTCACCCCTCCACTTT. Protein: CATSRGTPSSYNSPLHF.

The chain joins TRBV6-6 to TRBJ2-2, with a weak D call TRBD1 (6 bases). CDR1 and CDR2 from the germline V gene are MNHNY and SVGAGI (reference sequence). V was cut by 5 bases and J by 6 bases, with 22 bases left in between. This CDR3 comprises 17 residues. The CDR3, as DNA: TGTGCCAGCAGTCCCCTCCCCGGCCCAGGGGTCGCCGGGGAGCTGTTTTTT. This encodes CASSPLPGPGVAGELFF.

The V and J genes are TRBV24-1 and TRBJ1-5; D gene unclear. The CDR3 runs to 15 residues. With 8 bases removed from V and 3 bases from J, the gap between germline ends came to 16 bases. Germline CDR1 and CDR2: KGHDR and SFDVKD. Here the CDR3 DNA reads TGTGCCACCATGCTCGCGGGGAGGTACAATCAGCCCCAGCATTTT. Translated: CATMLAGRYNQPQHF.

The chain has TRBV7-7 and TRBJ2-7; no clear D gene. The CDR3 length is 12 residues. Trimming cost V 4 bases and J 1 base, with 5 bases left between them. The V gene's germline CDR1 is SSHAT and CDR2 FNYEAQ (reference sequence). The CDR3 sequence is CASSSKSYEQYF. The CDR3 DNA reads TGTGCCAGCAGCTCTAAATCCTACGAGCAGTACTTC.

This chain joins TRBV7-9 and TRBJ2-3; TRBD2 is a possible D gene (7 bases). Germline V gene lookup returns CDR1 SEHNR and CDR2 FQNEAQ (reference sequence). This CDR3 has 16 residues. Trimming stripped 4 bases from V and 5 bases from J, with 19 bases between. CDR3 region: CASSSGTTGTEDTQYF. CDR3 coding DNA: TGTGCCAGCAGCTCCGGGACTACAGGGACGGAAGATACGCAGTATTTT.

This clone was seen once. V gene TRBV5-1 combines with J gene TRBJ2-1; TRBD1 matches 7 bases. This CDR3 is built from 13 residues. Unmatched junction bases numbered 8, after V lost 8 bases and J lost 6 bases. Germline V CDR1 and CDR2: SGHRS, YFSETQ. The chain's CDR3 is CASRQGSGNEQFF. In DNA form, the CDR3 reads TGCGCCAGTAGACAGGGATCAGGCAATGAGCAGTTCTTC. The full variable domain, in which reference TRBV5-1 and TRBJ2-1 provide the parts outside the CDR3, is KAGVTQTPRYLIKTRGQQVTLSCSPISGHRSVSWYQQTPGQGLQFLFEYFSETQRNKGNFPGRFSGRQFSNSRSEMNVSTLELGDSALYLCASRQGSGNEQFFGPGTRLTVL.

This clone was observed a handful of times. This sequence joins TRBV3-1 (or the pseudogene TRBV3-2) and TRBJ2-2; TRBD1 matches at 12 bases. The length of the CDR3 is 16 residues. Germline CDR1 is LGHDT and CDR2 is YNNKEL (reference sequence). Losses at the gene ends were 6 bases for V and 4 bases for J; bases not matched to a gene: 6. CDR3 sequence (DNA): TGTGCCAGCAGTCGGGGGACAGGGGGCGTCACCGGGGAGCTGTTTTTT. Amino acids: CASSRGTGGVTGELFF.

The chain recombines TRBV6-6 with TRBJ2-1; 8 bases are shared with TRBD2. Germline values: CDR1 MNHNY, CDR2 SVGAGI (reference sequence). The length of the CDR3 is 14 residues. V lost 4 bases to trimming and J lost 3 bases; unmatched junction nucleotides: 2. CDR3 DNA: TGTGCCAGCAGTTTGCGGGGGGACTACAATGAGCAGTTCTTC. Residues: CASSLRGDYNEQFF.

The gene calls are TRBV7-2 and TRBJ2-7, with a tentative D call TRBD2 (7 bases). The CDR3 is 17 residues long. The V gene's germline CDR1 is SGHTA and CDR2 FQGNSA. Trimming shortened V by 1 base and J by 7 bases, and 23 bases separated the two germline ends. The CDR3 coding sequence is TGTGCCAGCAGCTTAGTAGGCCGGAGGGGGGGCGTAGAAGAGCAGTACTTC. This gives the protein CASSLVGRRGGVEEQYF.

This rearrangement joins TRBV6-5 to TRBJ2-1; D may be TRBD2 (6 bases). The CDR3 is 13 amino acids. CDR1 and CDR2 from the germline V gene are MNHEY and SVGAGI. Trimming removed 6 bases at V and 7 bases at J, with 13 bases between. In nucleotides, the CDR3 is TGTGCCAGCAGCCACGGTGGGGGGAATGAGCAGTTCTTC. Protein: CASSHGGGNEQFF.

V gene TRBV10-3 combines with J gene TRBJ2-7, with 9 bases that match TRBD1. The V and J ends lost 6 bases and 2 bases, in that order; junction bases with no gene match: 2. The germline gives CDR1 ENHRY, CDR2 SYGVKD. This CDR3 is built from 13 residues. The CDR3, as DNA: TGTGCCATCAGCCGACAGGGGGCCTACGAGCAGTACTTC. It encodes CAISRQGAYEQYF.

In DNA, the CDR3 is TGTGCCATCAGTGGGGGCAGAGAAGCTTTCTTT. This codes for CAISGGREAFF. V is TRBV10-3 and J is TRBJ1-1; D possibly corresponds to TRBD1 (5 bases). The V end was cut by 4 bases, the J end by 8 bases, with 8 bases between. CDR1 is ENHRY, CDR2 SYGVKD, per germline. The CDR3 has 11 residues.

This rearrangement joins TRBV10-3 to TRBJ2-3; no reliable D call. Germline CDR1 ENHRY, CDR2 SYGVKD. V dropped 0 bases and J dropped 5 bases, with 9 bases sitting between them. This CDR3 is 14 amino acids long. The CDR3 spells CAISESGSQDTQYF. In DNA, the CDR3 is TGTGCCATCAGTGAGTCGGGTAGCCAAGATACGCAGTATTTT.